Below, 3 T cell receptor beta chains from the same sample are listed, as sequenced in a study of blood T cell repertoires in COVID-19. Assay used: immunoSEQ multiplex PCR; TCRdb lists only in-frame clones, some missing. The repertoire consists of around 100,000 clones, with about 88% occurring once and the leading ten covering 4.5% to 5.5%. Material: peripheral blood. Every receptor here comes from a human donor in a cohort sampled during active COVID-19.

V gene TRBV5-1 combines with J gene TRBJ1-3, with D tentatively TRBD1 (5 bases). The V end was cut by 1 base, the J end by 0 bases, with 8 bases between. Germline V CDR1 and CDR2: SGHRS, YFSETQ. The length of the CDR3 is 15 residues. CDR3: CASSLKGLSGNTIYF. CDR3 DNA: TGCGCCAGCAGCTTGAAGGGGCTCTCTGGAAACACCATATATTTT.

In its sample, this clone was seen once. This CDR3 reads CSATSPGEQYF. CDR3 bases: TGCAGTGCTACTAGCCCGGGCGAGCAGTACTTC. The chain is built from TRBV20-1 and TRBJ2-7, with a possible D match to TRBD2 (5 bases). The CDR3 has 11 residues. CDR1 is DFQATT and CDR2 is SNEGSKA in the germline V gene (reference sequence). V dropped 4 bases and J dropped 6 bases, with 10 bases sitting between them.

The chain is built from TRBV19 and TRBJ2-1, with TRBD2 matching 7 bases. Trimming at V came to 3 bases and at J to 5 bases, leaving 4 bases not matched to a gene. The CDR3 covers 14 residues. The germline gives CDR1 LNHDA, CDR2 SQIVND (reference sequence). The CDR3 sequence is CASSISGPHNEQFF. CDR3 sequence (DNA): TGTGCCAGTAGTATTAGCGGGCCCCACAATGAGCAGTTCTTC. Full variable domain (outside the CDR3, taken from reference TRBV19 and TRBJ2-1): DGGITQSPKYLFRKEGQNVTLSCEQNLNHDAMYWYRQDPGQGLRLIYYSQIVNDFQKGDIAEGYSVSREKKESFPLTVTSAQKNPTAFYLCASSISGPHNEQFFGPGTRLTVL.